This T cell receptor beta chain was retrieved from a study of T cell changes during pregnancy in multiple sclerosis. The CDR3 consists of 16 residues. Trimming cost V 5 bases and J 4 bases, with 18 bases left between them. Looked up from germline, CDR1 is SGHAT and CDR2 is FQDESV (reference sequence). TCRdb's table, derived via immunoSEQ multiplex PCR, lists solely in-frame clones and lacks some. The sample has approximately 45,000 clones, 84% seen once. This specimen consisted of CD4+ T cells from peripheral blood mononuclear cells, obtained before pregnancy. The receptor's source is a female donor with multiple sclerosis, enrolled in a pregnancy study. The rearrangement joins TRBV11-1 to TRBJ2-1; perhaps TRBD2 as D (5 bases). The CDR3 nucleotides are TGTGCCAGCAGCCCCTCAAGAGCGGCTTTTTACAATGAGCAGTTCTTC. It codes for CASSPSRAAFYNEQFF.